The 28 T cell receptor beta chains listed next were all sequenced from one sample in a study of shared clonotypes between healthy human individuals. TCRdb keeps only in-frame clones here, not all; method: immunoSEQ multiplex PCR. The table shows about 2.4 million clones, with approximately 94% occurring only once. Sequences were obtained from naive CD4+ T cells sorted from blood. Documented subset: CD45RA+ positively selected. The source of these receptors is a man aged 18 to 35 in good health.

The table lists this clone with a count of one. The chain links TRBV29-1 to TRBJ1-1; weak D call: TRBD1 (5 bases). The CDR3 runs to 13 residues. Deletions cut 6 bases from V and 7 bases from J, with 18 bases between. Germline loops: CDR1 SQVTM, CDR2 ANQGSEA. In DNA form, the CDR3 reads TGCAGCGTCACCATGTCAGGGCAGGGTGAAGCTTTCTTT. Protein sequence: CSVTMSGQGEAFF.

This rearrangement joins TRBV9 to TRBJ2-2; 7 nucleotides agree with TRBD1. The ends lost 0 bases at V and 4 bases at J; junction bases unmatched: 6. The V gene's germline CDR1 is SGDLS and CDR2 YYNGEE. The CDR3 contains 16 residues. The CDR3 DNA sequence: TGTGCCAGCAGCGTAGTGACAGGGAAAGGCACCGGGGAGCTGTTTTTT. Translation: CASSVVTGKGTGELFF.

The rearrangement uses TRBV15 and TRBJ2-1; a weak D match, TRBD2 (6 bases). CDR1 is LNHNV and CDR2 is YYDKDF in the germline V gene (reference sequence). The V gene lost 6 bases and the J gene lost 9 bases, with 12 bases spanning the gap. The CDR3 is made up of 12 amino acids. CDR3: CATRAGPTEQFF. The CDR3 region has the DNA TGTGCCACCAGGGCGGGACCCACTGAGCAGTTCTTC.

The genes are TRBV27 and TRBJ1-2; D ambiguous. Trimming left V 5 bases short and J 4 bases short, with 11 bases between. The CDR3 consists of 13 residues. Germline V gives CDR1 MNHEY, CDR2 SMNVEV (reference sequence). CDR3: CASSNSVSYGYTF. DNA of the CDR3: TGTGCCAGCAGTAACTCGGTGAGCTATGGCTACACCTTC.

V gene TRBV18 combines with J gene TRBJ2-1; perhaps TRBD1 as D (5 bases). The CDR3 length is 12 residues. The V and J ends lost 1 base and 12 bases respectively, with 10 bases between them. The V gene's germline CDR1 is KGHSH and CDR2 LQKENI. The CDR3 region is CASSPQATAQFF. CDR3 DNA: TGTGCCAGCTCACCACAGGCGACAGCGCAGTTCTTC.

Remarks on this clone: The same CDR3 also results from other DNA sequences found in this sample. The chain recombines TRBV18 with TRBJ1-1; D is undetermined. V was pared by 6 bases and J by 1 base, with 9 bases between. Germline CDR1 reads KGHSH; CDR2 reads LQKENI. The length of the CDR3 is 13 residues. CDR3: CASSPRPNTEAFF. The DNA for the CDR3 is TGTGCCAGCTCTCCCAGGCCGAACACTGAAGCTTTCTTT.

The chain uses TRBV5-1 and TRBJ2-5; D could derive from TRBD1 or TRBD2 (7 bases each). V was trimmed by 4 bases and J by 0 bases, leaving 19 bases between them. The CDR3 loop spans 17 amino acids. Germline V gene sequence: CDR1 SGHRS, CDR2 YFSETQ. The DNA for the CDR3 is TGCGCCAGCAGCCCGACAGGGCCGCGGGGGTACCAAGAGACCCAGTACTTC. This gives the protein CASSPTGPRGYQETQYF. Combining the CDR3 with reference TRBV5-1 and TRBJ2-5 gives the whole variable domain KAGVTQTPRYLIKTRGQQVTLSCSPISGHRSVSWYQQTPGQGLQFLFEYFSETQRNKGNFPGRFSGRQFSNSRSEMNVSTLELGDSALYLCASSPTGPRGYQETQYFGPGTRLLVL.

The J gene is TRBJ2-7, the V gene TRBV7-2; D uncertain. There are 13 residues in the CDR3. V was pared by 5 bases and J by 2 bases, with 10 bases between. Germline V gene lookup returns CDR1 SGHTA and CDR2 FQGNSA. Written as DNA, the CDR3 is TGTGCCAGCAGCCCCCCCCCAGCCTACGAGCAGTACTTC. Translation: CASSPPPAYEQYF.

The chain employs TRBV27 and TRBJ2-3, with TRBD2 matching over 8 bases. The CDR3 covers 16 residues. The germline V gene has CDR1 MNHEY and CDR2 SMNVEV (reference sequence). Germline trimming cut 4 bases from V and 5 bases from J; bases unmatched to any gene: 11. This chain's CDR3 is CASSSTSGGRGDTQYF. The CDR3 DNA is TGTGCCAGCAGTTCCACTTCGGGGGGGCGCGGAGATACGCAGTATTTT.

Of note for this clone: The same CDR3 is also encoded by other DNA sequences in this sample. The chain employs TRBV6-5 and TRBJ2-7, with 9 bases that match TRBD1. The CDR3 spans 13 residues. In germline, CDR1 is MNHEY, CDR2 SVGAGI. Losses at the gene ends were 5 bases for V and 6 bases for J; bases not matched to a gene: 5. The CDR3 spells CASSRDRVAEQYF. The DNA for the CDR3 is TGTGCCAGCAGTCGGGACAGGGTTGCCGAGCAGTACTTC.

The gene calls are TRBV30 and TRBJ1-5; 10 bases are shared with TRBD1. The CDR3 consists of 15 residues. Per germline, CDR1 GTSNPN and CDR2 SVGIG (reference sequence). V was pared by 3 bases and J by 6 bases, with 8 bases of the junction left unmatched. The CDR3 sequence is CAWSQGTGVTQPQHF. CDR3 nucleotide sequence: TGTGCCTGGAGCCAAGGGACAGGGGTTACTCAGCCCCAGCATTTT. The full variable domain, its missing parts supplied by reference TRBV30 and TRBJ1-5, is SQTIHQWPATLVQPVGSPLSLECTVEGTSNPNLYWYRQAAGRGLQLLFYSVGIGQISSEVPQNLSASRPQDRQFILSSKKLLLSDSGFYLCAWSQGTGVTQPQHFGDGTRLSIL.

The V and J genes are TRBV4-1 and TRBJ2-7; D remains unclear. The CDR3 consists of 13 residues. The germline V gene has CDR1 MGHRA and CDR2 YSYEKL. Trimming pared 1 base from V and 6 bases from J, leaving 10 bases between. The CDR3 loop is CASSQVRSTEQYF. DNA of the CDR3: TGCGCCAGCAGCCAAGTCAGATCTACCGAGCAGTACTTC.

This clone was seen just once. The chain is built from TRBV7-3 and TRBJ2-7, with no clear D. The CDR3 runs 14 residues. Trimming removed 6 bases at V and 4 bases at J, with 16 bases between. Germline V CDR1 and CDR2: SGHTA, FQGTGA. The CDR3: CASSTRPPGYEQYF. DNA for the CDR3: TGTGCCAGCAGTACGAGGCCCCCTGGTTACGAGCAGTACTTC.

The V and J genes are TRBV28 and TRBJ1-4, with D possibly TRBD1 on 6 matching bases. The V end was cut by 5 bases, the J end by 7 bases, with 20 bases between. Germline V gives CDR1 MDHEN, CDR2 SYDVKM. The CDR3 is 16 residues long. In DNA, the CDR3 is TGTGCCAGCAGTACCTTACAGGGCGTCTCCAGTGAAAAACTGTTTTTT. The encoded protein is CASSTLQGVSSEKLFF.

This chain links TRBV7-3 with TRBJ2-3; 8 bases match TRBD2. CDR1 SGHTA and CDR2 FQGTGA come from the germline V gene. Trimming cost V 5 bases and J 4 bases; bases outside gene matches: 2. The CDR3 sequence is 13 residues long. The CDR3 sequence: CASSIGGADTQYF. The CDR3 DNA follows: TGTGCCAGCAGCATCGGGGGGGCAGATACGCAGTATTTT.

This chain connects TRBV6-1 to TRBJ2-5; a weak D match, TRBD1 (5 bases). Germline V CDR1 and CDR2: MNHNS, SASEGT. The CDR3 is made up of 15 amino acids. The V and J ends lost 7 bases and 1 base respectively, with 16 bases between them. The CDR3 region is CASKPQGVIQETQYF. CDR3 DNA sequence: TGTGCCAGCAAGCCTCAGGGTGTGATCCAAGAGACCCAGTACTTC.

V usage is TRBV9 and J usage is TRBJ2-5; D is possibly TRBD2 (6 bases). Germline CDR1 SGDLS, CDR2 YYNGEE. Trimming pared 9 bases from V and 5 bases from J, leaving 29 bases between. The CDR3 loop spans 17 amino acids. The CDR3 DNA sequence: TGTGCCATCTCGGAGGGTTGGGAAGGGGTTGGTCTGGAGACCCAGTACTTC. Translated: CAISEGWEGVGLETQYF.

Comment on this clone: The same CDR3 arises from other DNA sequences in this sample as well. The CDR3 nucleotides read TGCGCCAGCAGCTTGGCGGGCTACACTGAAGCTTTCTTT. Translated, it gives CASSLAGYTEAFF. The J gene is TRBJ1-1, the V gene TRBV5-1, with D unresolved. V was shortened by 0 bases and J by 3 bases, with 6 bases between the two germline ends. Per germline, CDR1 SGHRS and CDR2 YFSETQ. This CDR3 spans 13 amino acids.

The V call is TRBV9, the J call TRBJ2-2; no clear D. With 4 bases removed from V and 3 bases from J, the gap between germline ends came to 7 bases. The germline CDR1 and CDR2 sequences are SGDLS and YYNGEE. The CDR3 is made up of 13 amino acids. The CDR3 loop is CASSPLDTGELFF. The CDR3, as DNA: TGTGCCAGCAGCCCGCTCGACACCGGGGAGCTGTTTTTT.

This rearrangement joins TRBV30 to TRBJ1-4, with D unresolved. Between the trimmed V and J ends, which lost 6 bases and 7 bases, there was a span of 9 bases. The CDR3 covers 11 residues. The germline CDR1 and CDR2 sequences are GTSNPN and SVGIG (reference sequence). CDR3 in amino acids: CACHVGEKLFF. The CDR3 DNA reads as TGTGCCTGCCATGTGGGTGAAAAACTGTTTTTT.

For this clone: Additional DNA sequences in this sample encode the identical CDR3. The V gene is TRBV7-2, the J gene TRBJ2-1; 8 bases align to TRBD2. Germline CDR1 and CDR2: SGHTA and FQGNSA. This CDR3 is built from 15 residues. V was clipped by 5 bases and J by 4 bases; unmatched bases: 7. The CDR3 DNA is TGTGCCAGCAGCGCCGACCTAGCGGGTTACAATGAGCAGTTCTTC. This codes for CASSADLAGYNEQFF.

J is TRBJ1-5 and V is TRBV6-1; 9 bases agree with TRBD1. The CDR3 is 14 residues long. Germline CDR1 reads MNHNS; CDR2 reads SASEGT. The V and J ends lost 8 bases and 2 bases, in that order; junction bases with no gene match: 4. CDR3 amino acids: CASGWTGGNQPQHF. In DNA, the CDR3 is TGTGCCAGCGGCTGGACAGGGGGCAATCAGCCCCAGCATTTT.

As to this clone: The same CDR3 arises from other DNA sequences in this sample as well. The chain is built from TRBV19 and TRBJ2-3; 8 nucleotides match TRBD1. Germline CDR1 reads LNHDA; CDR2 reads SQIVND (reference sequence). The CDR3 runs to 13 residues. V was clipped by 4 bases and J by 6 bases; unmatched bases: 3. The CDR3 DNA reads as TGTGCCAGTAGTACTACAGGGGGGGATACGCAGTATTTT. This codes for CASSTTGGDTQYF.

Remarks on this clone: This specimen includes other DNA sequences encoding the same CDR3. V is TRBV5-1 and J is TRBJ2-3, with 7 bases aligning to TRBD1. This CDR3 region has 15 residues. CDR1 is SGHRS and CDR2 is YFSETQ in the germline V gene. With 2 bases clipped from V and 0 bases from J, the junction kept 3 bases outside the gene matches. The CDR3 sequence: CASSLQGTSTDTQYF. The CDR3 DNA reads TGCGCCAGCAGCTTACAGGGGACAAGCACAGATACGCAGTATTTT.

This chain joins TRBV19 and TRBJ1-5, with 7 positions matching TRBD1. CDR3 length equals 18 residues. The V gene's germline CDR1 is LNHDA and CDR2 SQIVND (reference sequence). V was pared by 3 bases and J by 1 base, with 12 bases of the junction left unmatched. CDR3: CASSIPWNRGMSNQPQHF. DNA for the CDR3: TGTGCCAGTAGTATCCCTTGGAACAGGGGAATGAGCAATCAGCCCCAGCATTTT.

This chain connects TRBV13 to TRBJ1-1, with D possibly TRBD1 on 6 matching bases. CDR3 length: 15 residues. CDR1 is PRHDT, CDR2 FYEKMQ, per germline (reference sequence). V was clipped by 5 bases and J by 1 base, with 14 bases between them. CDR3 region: CASSPGQNWNTEAFF. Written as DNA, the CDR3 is TGTGCCAGCAGCCCCGGACAGAATTGGAACACTGAAGCTTTCTTT. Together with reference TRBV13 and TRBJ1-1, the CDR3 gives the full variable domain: AAGVIQSPRHLIKEKRETATLKCYPIPRHDTVYWYQQGPGQDPQFLISFYEKMQSDKGSIPDRFSAQQFSDYHSELNMSSLELGDSALYFCASSPGQNWNTEAFFGQGTRLTVV.

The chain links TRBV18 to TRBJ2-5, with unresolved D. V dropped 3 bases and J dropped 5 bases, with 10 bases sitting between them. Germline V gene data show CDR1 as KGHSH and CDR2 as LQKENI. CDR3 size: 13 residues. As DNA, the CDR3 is TGTGCCAGCTCACCGAGTAGAGCGGAGACCCAGTACTTC. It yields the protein CASSPSRAETQYF.

The CDR3 is CAWDPDRRLNEQFF. Written as DNA, the CDR3 is TGTGCCTGGGACCCTGACAGGAGGCTTAATGAGCAGTTCTTC. V and J are TRBV30 and TRBJ2-1, with a possible D match to TRBD1 (6 bases). With 5 bases removed from V and 7 bases from J, the gap between germline ends came to 18 bases. Germline V gene data show CDR1 as GTSNPN and CDR2 as SVGIG (reference sequence). This CDR3 region has 14 residues.